This T cell receptor (beta chain) was retrieved from a study of blood T cells in healthy people across ages. This clonotype has a handful of counts. This CDR3 region has 11 residues. The V gene's germline CDR1 is DFQATT and CDR2 SNEGSKA (reference sequence). V lost 3 bases, J lost 4 bases, and 3 bases lay in between. A J-beta primer mix and a sample-barcoded 5' primer were used in a second PCR of roughly 6 to 12 cycles. TCRdb analysed the 5' RACE reads with MiXCR anew, one entry per CDR3 protein. The table has about 670,000 distinct CDR3 sequences, 45% to 60% seen once. Each sample used at least 6 million PBMCs.

The clonotype originates from a woman older than 75 in good health. This chain joins TRBV20-1 and TRBJ1-4, with D uncertain. The sample comprised blood. This CDR3 is CSASGNEKLFF. In DNA, the CDR3 is TGCAGTGCTAGTGGTAATGAAAAACTGTTTTTT.